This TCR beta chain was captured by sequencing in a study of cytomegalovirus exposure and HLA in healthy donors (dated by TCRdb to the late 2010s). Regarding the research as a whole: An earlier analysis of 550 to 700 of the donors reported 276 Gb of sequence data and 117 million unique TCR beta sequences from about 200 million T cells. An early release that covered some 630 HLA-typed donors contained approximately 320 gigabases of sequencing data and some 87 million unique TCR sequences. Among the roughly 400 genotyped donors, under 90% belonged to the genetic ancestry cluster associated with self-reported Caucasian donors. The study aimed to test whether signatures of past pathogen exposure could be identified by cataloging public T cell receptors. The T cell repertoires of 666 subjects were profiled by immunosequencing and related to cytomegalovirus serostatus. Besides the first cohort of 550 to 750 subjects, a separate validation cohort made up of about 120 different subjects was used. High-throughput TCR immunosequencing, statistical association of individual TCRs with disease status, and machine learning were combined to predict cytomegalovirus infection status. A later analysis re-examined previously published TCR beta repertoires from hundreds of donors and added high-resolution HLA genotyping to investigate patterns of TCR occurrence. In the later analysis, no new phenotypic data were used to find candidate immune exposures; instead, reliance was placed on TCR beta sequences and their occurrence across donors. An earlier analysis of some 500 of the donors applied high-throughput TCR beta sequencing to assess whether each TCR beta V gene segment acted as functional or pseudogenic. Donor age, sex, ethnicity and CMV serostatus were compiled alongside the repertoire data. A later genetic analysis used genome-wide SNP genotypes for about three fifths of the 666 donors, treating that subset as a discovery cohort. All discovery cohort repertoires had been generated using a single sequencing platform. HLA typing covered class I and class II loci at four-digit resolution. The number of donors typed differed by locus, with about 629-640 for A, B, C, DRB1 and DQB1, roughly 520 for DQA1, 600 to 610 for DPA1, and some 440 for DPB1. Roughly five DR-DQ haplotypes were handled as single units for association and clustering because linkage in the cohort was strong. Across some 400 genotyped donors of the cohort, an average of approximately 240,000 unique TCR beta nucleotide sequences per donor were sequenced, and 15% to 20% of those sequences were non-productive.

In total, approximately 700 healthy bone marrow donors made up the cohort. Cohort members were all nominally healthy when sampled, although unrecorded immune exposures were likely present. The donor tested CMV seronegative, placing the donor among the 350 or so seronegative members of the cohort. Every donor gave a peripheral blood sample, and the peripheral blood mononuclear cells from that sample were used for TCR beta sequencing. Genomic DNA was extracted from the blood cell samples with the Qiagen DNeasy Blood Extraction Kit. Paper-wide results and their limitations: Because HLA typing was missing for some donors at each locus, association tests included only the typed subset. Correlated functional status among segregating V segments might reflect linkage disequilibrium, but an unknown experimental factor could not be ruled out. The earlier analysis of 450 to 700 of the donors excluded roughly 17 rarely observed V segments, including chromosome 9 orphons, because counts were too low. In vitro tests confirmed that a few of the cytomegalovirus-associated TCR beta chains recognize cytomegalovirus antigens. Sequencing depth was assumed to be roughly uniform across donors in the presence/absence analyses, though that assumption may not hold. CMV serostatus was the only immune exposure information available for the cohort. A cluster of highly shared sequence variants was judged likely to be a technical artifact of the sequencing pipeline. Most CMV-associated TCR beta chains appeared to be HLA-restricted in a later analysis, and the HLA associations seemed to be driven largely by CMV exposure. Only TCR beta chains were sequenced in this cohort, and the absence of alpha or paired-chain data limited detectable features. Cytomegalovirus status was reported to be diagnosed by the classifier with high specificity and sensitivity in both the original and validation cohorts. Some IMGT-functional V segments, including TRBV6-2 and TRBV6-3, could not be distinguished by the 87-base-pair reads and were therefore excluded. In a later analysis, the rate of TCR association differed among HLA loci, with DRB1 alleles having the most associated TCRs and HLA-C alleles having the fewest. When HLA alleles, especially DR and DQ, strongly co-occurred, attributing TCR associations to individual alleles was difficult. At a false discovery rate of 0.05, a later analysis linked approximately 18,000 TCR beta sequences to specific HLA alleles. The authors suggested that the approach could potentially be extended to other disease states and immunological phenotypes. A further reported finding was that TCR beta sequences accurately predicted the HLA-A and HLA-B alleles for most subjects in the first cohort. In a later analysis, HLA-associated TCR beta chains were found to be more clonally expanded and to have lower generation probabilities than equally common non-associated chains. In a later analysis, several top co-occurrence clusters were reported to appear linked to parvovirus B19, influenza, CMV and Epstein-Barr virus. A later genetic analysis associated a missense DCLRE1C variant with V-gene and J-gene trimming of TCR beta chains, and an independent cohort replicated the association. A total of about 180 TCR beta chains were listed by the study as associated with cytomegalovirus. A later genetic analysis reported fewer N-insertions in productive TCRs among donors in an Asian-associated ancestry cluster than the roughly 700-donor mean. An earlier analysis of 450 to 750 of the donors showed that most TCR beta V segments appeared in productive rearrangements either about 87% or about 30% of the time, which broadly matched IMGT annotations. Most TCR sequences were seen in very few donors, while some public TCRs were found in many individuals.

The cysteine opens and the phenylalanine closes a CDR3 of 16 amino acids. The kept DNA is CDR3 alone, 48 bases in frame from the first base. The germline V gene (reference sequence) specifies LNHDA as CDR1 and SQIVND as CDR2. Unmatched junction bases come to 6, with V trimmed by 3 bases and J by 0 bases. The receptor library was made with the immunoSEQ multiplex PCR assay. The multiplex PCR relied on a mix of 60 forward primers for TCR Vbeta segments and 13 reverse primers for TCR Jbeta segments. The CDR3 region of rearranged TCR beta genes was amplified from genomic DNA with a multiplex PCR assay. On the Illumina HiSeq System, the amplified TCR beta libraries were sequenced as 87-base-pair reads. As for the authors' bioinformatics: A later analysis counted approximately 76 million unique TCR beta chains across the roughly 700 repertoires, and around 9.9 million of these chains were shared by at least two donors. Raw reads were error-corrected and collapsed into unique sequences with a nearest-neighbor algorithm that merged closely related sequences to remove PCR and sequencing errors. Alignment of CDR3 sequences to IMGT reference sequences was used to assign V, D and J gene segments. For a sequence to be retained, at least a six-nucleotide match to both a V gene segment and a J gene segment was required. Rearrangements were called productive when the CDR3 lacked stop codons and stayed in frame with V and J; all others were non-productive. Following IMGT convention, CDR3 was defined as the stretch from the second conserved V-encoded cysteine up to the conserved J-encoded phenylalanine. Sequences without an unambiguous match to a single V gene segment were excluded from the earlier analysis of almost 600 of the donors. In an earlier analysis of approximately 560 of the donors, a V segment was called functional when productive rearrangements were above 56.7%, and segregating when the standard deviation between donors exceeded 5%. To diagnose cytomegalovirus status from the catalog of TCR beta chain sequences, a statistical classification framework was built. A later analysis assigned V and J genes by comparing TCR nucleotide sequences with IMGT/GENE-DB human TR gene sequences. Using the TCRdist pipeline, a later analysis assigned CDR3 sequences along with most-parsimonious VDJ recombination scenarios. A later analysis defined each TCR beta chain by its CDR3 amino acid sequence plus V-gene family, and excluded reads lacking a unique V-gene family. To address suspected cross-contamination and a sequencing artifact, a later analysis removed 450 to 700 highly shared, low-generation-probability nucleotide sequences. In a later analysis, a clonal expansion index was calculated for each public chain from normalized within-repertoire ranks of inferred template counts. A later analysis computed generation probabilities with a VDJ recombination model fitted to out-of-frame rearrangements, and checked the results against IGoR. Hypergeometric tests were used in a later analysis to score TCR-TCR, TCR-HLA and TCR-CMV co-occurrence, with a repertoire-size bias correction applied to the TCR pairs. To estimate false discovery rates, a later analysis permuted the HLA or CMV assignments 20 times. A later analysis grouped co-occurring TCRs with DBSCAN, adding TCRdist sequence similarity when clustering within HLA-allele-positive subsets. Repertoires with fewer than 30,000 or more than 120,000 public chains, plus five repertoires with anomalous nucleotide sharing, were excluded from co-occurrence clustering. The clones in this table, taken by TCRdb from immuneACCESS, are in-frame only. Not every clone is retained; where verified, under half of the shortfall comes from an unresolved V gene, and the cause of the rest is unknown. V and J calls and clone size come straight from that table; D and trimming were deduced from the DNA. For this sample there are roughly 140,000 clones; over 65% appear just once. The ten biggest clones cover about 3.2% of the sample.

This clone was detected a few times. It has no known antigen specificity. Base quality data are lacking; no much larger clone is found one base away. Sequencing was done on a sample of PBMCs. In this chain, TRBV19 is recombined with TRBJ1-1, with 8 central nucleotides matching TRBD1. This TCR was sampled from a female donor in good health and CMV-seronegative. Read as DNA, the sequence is TGTGCCAGTAGTATCCCCAGGGGGCCTTTGAACACTGAAGCTTTCTTT. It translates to CASSIPRGPLNTEAFF.